Included here is one TCR beta chain sequence, with context. The germline CDR1 and CDR2 sequences are MNHNY and SVGAGI (reference sequence). V was shortened by 2 bases and J by 4 bases, with 9 bases between the two germline ends. The length of the CDR3 is 14 residues. The table came from immunoSEQ multiplex PCR; TCRdb's copy has only in-frame clones and leaves some out. Seen here are approximately 59,000 clones, 86% observed once, and the top ten hold about 4.8%. The sample is drawn from a study of technical replicates of blood from several donors. The sample comprised PBMCs. The chain uses TRBV6-6 and TRBJ2-1; no clear D gene. The TCR originated in a human donor in good health. Some clones in this sample may be carry-over from other donors' samples. The CDR3 protein is CASSYTRLYNEQFF. CDR3 DNA sequence: TGTGCCAGCAGTTACACCCGACTGTACAATGAGCAGTTCTTC.